The clone carrying this T cell receptor beta chain has more than one count but fewer than ten. This sample stems from a study of T-cell reconstitution after alpha-beta-depleted transplantation in children. Germline V gives CDR1 MNHNS, CDR2 SASEGT. The CDR3 is made up of 15 amino acids. V dropped 7 bases and J dropped 8 bases, with 23 bases sitting between them. TCRbeta library construction was performed incorporating unique molecular identifiers. MiXCR, run by TCRdb on the PCR reads, gives a single entry per CDR3 protein. The repertoire holds some 600,000 distinct CDR3 sequences, with approximately 17% as singletons.

The source was PBMCs from the stem cell graft donor, collected from the stem cell graft. This chain links TRBV6-1 with TRBJ1-2, with D perhaps TRBD1 (5 bases). The sequence was collected from a human donor who donated a stem cell graft to a child with acute myeloid leukemia. DNA of the CDR3: TGTGCCAGCAACACAGACAGCTTCTCACCGGGGGGCTACACCTTC. It yields the protein CASNTDSFSPGGYTF.